The sequence of this T cell receptor (beta chain) was determined in a study of early T cells in non-severe SARS-CoV-2 infection. Study-level background: The chains were unpaired, and the sequenced material was bulk RNA from unsorted whole blood. Study outcomes and limitations: Comparison of clonotypes with VDJdb favored anti-spike CD8 responses while missing private and CD4 specificities.

In its sample, this clonotype was seen many times. Its antigen remains unknown. Separate cDNA molecules each had unique molecular identifiers attached to them. TCRdb used MiXCR to reprocess the 5' RACE reads, holding one entry per CDR3 protein. The sample includes about 42,000 distinct CDR3 sequences, less than 6.5% of them seen just once. Specimen: whole blood, collected at baseline. The clonotype comes from an adult who was a healthcare worker with PCR-confirmed SARS-CoV-2 infection or an uninfected control (not recorded which).

The CDR3 loop is CASSEDRALLGGELFF. Here the CDR3 DNA reads TGTGCCAGCAGCGAAGACAGGGCGCTCCTTGGCGGGGAGCTGTTTTTT. The J gene is TRBJ2-2, the V gene TRBV5-4, with 7 bases fitting TRBD1. This CDR3 comprises 16 residues. J was trimmed by 7 bases and V by 4 bases; bases with no gene match: 13. Germline V gene data show CDR1 as SGHNT and CDR2 as YYREEE (reference sequence).